What follows are 6 T cell receptor beta chains derived from one specimen sequenced in a study of regulatory T cells in long-lasting Graves disease (TCRdb year 2021). Libraries were prepared through multiplex PCR. Sequencing relied on an Illumina HiSeq 4000. CDR3 regions were amplified by Arm-PCR with iRepertoire HTBI primers to construct TCR beta libraries. TCRdb redid the processing of the public reads, applying fastp at Q25 and MiXCR, and retained in-frame beta chains. Rows with one shared CDR3 protein collapse into an entry with the most common genes and DNA. This sample is represented by roughly 500,000 distinct CDR3 sequences; roughly 12% of them were singletons. 10% of the sample comes from the top ten. In the paper's terms, the time point label means: newly diagnosed GD, antithyroid drugs for less than 3 months. RNA was extracted from PBMCs in TRIzol for both TCR sequencing and RNA sequencing.

The sample was also linked to a second study, of T cells in Graves' hyperthyroidism and ophthalmopathy.

The source was peripheral blood mononuclear cells (PBMCs), collected at new diagnosis, from a patient treated with antithyroid drugs. These receptors originate from a man younger than 40 with Graves disease. Donor details come from another sample of the same person, matched by shared clones.

In its sample, this clonotype was seen many times. The chain joins TRBV19 to TRBJ2-3; D remains unclear. Per germline, CDR1 LNHDA and CDR2 SQIVND (reference sequence). V was clipped by 9 bases and J by 3 bases, with 4 bases between them. The CDR3 length is 10 residues. In nucleotides, the CDR3 is TGTGCCAGCCTGACAGATACGCAGTATTTT. As protein: CASLTDTQYF.

V usage is TRBV29-1 and J usage is TRBJ2-5, with 8 nucleotides matching TRBD2. Germline V CDR1 and CDR2: SQVTM, ANQGSEA. V trimming: 0 bases; J trimming: 6 bases; junction bases outside the gene matches: 6. The CDR3 runs 14 residues. The CDR3, as DNA: TGCAGCGTTGAAGATACGGGAGGGCCAAAGACCCAGTACTTC. This gives the protein CSVEDTGGPKTQYF.

This clonotype appeared many times. The chain combines TRBV20-1 with TRBJ2-7, with D tentatively TRBD2 (6 bases). Germline assignment: CDR1 DFQATT and CDR2 SNEGSKA (reference sequence). Deletions cut 7 bases from V and 0 bases from J, with 10 bases between. The CDR3 runs to 12 residues. This CDR3 reads CSGTGGSYEQYF. For the CDR3, the DNA is TGCAGTGGTACCGGGGGCTCCTACGAGCAGTACTTC.

CDR3 sequence: CATSDLSKLLGQGYNEQFF. The DNA of the CDR3 is TGTGCCACCAGTGATTTGAGTAAACTGCTGGGACAGGGTTACAATGAGCAGTTCTTC. This chain joins TRBV24-1 and TRBJ2-1; 9 positions match TRBD1. Germline CDR1 and CDR2: KGHDR and SFDVKD. The junction had 12 bases not matched to a gene; V was cut back by 0 bases and J by 4 bases. CDR3 length: 19 amino acids.

This clonotype was seen ten or more times. J is TRBJ1-6 and V is TRBV9; 9 nucleotides agree with TRBD1. V trimming: 4 bases; J trimming: 5 bases; junction bases outside the gene matches: 4. The germline V gene encodes CDR1 SGDLS and CDR2 YYNGEE. The CDR3 sequence is 15 residues long. CDR3 sequence reads: CASSKWTGDNSPLHF. In nucleotides, the CDR3 is TGTGCCAGCAGCAAGTGGACAGGGGATAATTCACCCCTCCACTTT.

Ten or more counts support this clonotype. The rearrangement joins TRBV24-1 to TRBJ2-1; D is perhaps TRBD1 (6 bases). The DNA end lines up better with TRBJ2-5; the J call may be wrong. Germline V CDR1 and CDR2: KGHDR, SFDVKD. CDR3 length: 16 amino acids. The CDR3 protein is CATSDLEKGEQETQYF. The DNA of the CDR3 is TGTGCCACCAGTGATTTGGAAAAGGGGGAACAAGAGACCCAGTACTTC.